This T cell receptor beta chain came from a study of graft-versus-host responses after intestinal transplantation. Clones were read by immunoSEQ multiplex PCR, and TCRdb kept only the in-frame ones, dropping some. The sample holds roughly 25,000 clones, more than 85% seen once. Sequencing used PBMCs, obtained 18 days after transplant. The TCR was taken from a human patient who received an intestinal transplant, so some T cells may come from the graft donor.

The CDR3 spells CASSGGTVQLNEQYF. The CDR3 DNA sequence: TGTGCCAGCAGCGGGGGGACGGTTCAGTTGAACGAGCAGTACTTC. The chain uses TRBV5-5 and TRBJ2-7; possible D gene TRBD2, 6 bases. This CDR3 comprises 15 residues. V was clipped by 4 bases and J by 5 bases, with 19 bases between them. Germline CDR1 reads SGHKS; CDR2 reads YYEKEE (reference sequence).